Listed below are T cell receptor beta chains from one sample, sequenced in a study of T cells in localized non-small cell lung cancer. Profiled with immunoSEQ multiplex PCR; TCRdb holds only in-frame clones, not every one. The repertoire has tens of thousands of clones, 85% to 90% of them found once; the top ten carry 10% to 15%. The sample was peripheral blood, taken before any cancer treatment. These receptors came from an older male donor with stage I lung adenocarcinoma. Both conserved end residues are part of each CDR3. D genes are given only for firm matches. Where a row states a size, it is once, few, many or the class of an expanded clone; other rows omit it.

j_call	d_call	cdr3_length	clone_size	v_call	cdr3_nt	cdr3_aa
TRBJ2-1	NA	15	NA	TRBV4-3	TGCGCCAGCAGCCAAGAGGACCGGCGAGGGGGTGAGCAGTTCTTC	CASSQEDRRGGEQFF
TRBJ1-2	NA	16	NA	TRBV5-4	TGTGCCAGCAGCTTGGGCCCGCCAGGGGCTGATTATGGCTACACCTTC	CASSLGPPGADYGYTF
TRBJ1-1	NA	14	NA	TRBV30	TGTGCCTGGAGTGTCACTTCGGGAGACACTGAAGCTTTCTTT	CAWSVTSGDTEAFF
TRBJ2-3	NA	11	NA	TRBV7-9	TGTGCCAGCACTCGGGGAGATACGCAGTATTTT	CASTRGDTQYF
TRBJ2-1	NA	15	NA	TRBV19	TGTGCCAGTAGTATTCCCAGGGTATCCTACAATGAGCAGTTCTTC	CASSIPRVSYNEQFF
TRBJ1-1	NA	13	NA	TRBV6-5	TGTGCCGCAAGGGGAGGGCTGAACACTGAAGCTTTCTTT	CAARGGLNTEAFF
TRBJ1-1	NA	13	NA	TRBV5-1	TGCGCCAGCAGTGAGCAGGGGAACACTGAAGCTTTCTTT	CASSEQGNTEAFF
TRBJ2-7	NA	16	NA	TRBV27	TGTGCCAGCAGTTCCGTCATTGGGCAGCCACCCTACGAGCAGTACTTC	CASSSVIGQPPYEQYF
TRBJ2-5	TRBD1	19	NA	TRBV28	TGTGCCAGCAGTTTATTCGGGACAGGGGTCGTCGTAGGGCAAGAGACCCAGTACTTC	CASSLFGTGVVVGQETQYF
TRBJ1-1	NA	14	NA	TRBV5-1	TGCGCCAGCAGCACACAGACGGGGAACACTGAAGCTTTCTTT	CASSTQTGNTEAFF
TRBJ2-5	NA	14	once	TRBV11-2	TGTGCCAGCAGCCCTATGGGCGTCCAAGAGACCCAGTACTTC	CASSPMGVQETQYF
TRBJ2-5	TRBD1	13	NA	TRBV4-3	TGCGCCAGCAGCCGGGACAGGGGAGAGACCCAGTACTTC	CASSRDRGETQYF
TRBJ1-1	TRBD1	19	NA	TRBV7-8	TGTGCCAGCAGCATCCGGGACAGGGGTTATGTAGTGGGAAACACTGAAGCTTTCTTT	CASSIRDRGYVVGNTEAFF
TRBJ1-1	NA	15	once	TRBV4-1	TGCGCCAGCAGCCAAGACGAACTACGTGGCACTGAAGCTTTCTTT	CASSQDELRGTEAFF
TRBJ2-2	NA	14	NA	TRBV19	TGTGCCAGTAGTTCACAAGGTTACACCGGGGAGCTGTTTTTT	CASSSQGYTGELFF
TRBJ2-7	TRBD2	13	NA	TRBV7-2	TGTGCCAGCAGCTTTGGACTAGAAGGCGAGCAGTACTTC	CASSFGLEGEQYF
TRBJ2-3	NA	16	NA	TRBV29-1	TGCAGCGTTGAAGACCTTCTATTAGATCTCACAGATACGCAGTATTTT	CSVEDLLLDLTDTQYF
TRBJ1-2	TRBD1	15	few	TRBV2	TGTGCCAGCAGTGAGGCCGGGACAGGGGACTATGGCTACACCTTC	CASSEAGTGDYGYTF